This T cell receptor beta chain was identified during a study of blood T cell repertoires in COVID-19. Original handling: From reference gene primer amplification, estimates of nucleated cell counts were derived. The data were produced by immunoSEQ multiplex PCR, yet TCRdb's version contains in-frame clones alone and is incomplete. Clone size and the V and J calls come from that table; the DNA yielded D and trimming. The sample lists around 120,000 clones, about four fifths occurring once. With V trimmed by 5 bases and J by 5 bases, 7 bases remained unmatched. Germline-derived CDR1 and CDR2 are SGHTA and FQGTGA. This CDR3 is built from 15 residues.

The receptor's source is a man between 70 and 80 years old with acute or convalescent COVID-19. The genes are TRBV7-3 and TRBJ2-1, with 9 bases matching TRBD2. The sequenced sample consisted of peripheral blood. CDR3 DNA sequence: TGTGCCAGCAGCCAAGAGGGACTAGCCGACAATGAGCAGTTCTTC. Amino acid sequence: CASSQEGLADNEQFF.